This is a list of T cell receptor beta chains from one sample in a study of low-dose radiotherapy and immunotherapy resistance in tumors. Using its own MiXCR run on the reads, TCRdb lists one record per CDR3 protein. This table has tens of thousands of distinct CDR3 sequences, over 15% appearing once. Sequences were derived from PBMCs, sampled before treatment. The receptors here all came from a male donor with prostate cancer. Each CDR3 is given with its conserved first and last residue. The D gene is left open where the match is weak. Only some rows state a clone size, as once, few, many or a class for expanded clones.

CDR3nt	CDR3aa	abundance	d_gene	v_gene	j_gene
TGCGCCAGCAGCTGGGACACAGATACGCAGTATTTT	CASSWDTDTQYF	many	NA	TRBV5-1	TRBJ2-3
TGTGCCAGCAGCCAACGAAGGACCGGGACAGGGGGCAATAATGAGCAGTTCTTC	CASSQRRTGTGGNNEQFF	many	TRBD1	TRBV4-2	TRBJ2-1
TGTGCCAGCAGCAAAGTCCTTTTGTTTCACAGCGGGACAGGCAAAAACATTCAGTACTTC	CASSKVLLFHSGTGKNIQYF	few	NA	TRBV21-1	TRBJ2-4
TGTGCCAGCAGATCTAGCGGGAGGGCTATCGGGGAGCTGTTTTTT	CASRSSGRAIGELFF	many	TRBD2	TRBV28	TRBJ2-2
TGTGCCATCAGCCTGGGGGAGGACACTGAAGCTTTCTTT	CAISLGEDTEAFF	many	NA	TRBV10-3	TRBJ1-1
TGTGCCAGTAGTTCTCCGGGACAGGGGATGAACACTGAAGCTTTCTTT	CASSSPGQGMNTEAFF	many	TRBD1	TRBV19	TRBJ1-1
TGCAGTGCTAGAGATCCCGGGACAGGTATGGGTCAGCCCCAGCATTTT	CSARDPGTGMGQPQHF	NA	TRBD1	TRBV20-1	TRBJ1-5
TGTGCCAGCAGAGATACCGGGCCCGGGCGTAATTCACCCCTCCACTTT	CASRDTGPGRNSPLHF	many	NA	TRBV13	TRBJ1-6
TGTGCCAGCAGTCAAGCGGGAGGTCCCTACGAGCAGTACTTC	CASSQAGGPYEQYF	NA	TRBD2	TRBV28	TRBJ2-7
TGTGCCAGCAGCCTTCGGGGGGGACGTTACTACGAGCAGTACTTC	CASSLRGGRYYEQYF	many	TRBD2	TRBV7-9	TRBJ2-7
TGTGCCAGCAGCGTTGGGGGGCCGGCGAACACCGGGGAGCTGTTTTTT	CASSVGGPANTGELFF	many	NA	TRBV9	TRBJ2-2
TGCGCCAGCAGCGGGGGAGGACTAGCGATTCTCGGCGAGCAGTACTTC	CASSGGGLAILGEQYF	many	TRBD2	TRBV5-1	TRBJ2-7
TGTGCCAGCAATCTACAGGGGGGCAAAAACATTCAGTACTTC	CASNLQGGKNIQYF	many	TRBD1	TRBV2	TRBJ2-4
TGTGCCAGCAGTTTAGGTAGCCGGACAGATACGCAGTATTTT	CASSLGSRTDTQYF	NA	NA	TRBV12-3/TRBV12-4	TRBJ2-3
TGCAGCGTTGCCGGGACACCCTACAATGAGCAGTTCTTC	CSVAGTPYNEQFF	many	NA	TRBV29-1	TRBJ2-1
TGTGCCAGCAGCCAGTATTCACACGGTGCGAGCTCTGGGGCCAACGTCCTGACTTTC	CASSQYSHGASSGANVLTF	many	NA	TRBV14	TRBJ2-6
TGTGCCAGCACCAGCGCCCGACTCGGCGGTTCCGGGGAGCTGTTTTTT	CASTSARLGGSGELFF	medium-sized	NA	TRBV28	TRBJ2-2
TGTGCCAGCAGTAAAGTGTCAGGAGGGTCTGGCTACACCTTC	CASSKVSGGSGYTF	NA	NA	TRBV12-3/TRBV12-4	TRBJ1-2
TGTGCTAGCAGCTCAGCTAGCGGGGCGATGGCAGATACGCAGTATTTT	CASSSASGAMADTQYF	many	TRBD2	TRBV7-7	TRBJ2-3
TGTGCCAGTAGTGCGCTAGCGGAGCGGGGGGAGCTGTTTTTT	CASSALAERGELFF	many	TRBD2	TRBV19	TRBJ2-2
TGCAGTGCTAGAGACAGGAGTCCCTACGAGCAGTACTTC	CSARDRSPYEQYF	many	NA	TRBV20-1	TRBJ2-7
TGTGCCAGCAGTTACGGGGCAGGGAGCACAGATACGCAGTATTTT	CASSYGAGSTDTQYF	many	NA	TRBV6-6	TRBJ2-3
TGTGCCAGCAGCCCGCGCCCGGACAGGGGTTTGGCTGAAGCTTTCTTT	CASSPRPDRGLAEAFF	many	TRBD1	TRBV7-9	TRBJ1-1
TGCAGTGCCACCCTTTCCATTTATGGAGATACGCAGTATTTT	CSATLSIYGDTQYF	many	NA	TRBV20-1	TRBJ2-3
TGTGCCAGCAGCCAAGTTGGGGGCTACTACGAGCAGTACTTC	CASSQVGGYYEQYF	many	NA	TRBV4-2	TRBJ2-7
TGTGCCAGCAGTACTCAGACGGGTGCAACTAATGAAAAACTGTTTTTT	CASSTQTGATNEKLFF	many	NA	TRBV2	TRBJ1-4
TGTGCCAGCAGCCAAGGACTTGGAGGCTACACCTTC	CASSQGLGGYTF	many	NA	TRBV14	TRBJ1-2
TGTGCCACCAGTGATCCAGGACAGGGAATCCCCCACACCGGGGAGCTGTTTTTT	CATSDPGQGIPHTGELFF	many	TRBD1	TRBV24-1	TRBJ2-2
TGTGCCAGCGGGGGACAGGTTGCTAACTACTATGGCTACACCTTC	CASGGQVANYYGYTF	many	TRBD1	TRBV19	TRBJ1-2
TGCGCCAGCAGCTTTCTGCAATCTAACACCGGGGAGCTGTTTTTT	CASSFLQSNTGELFF	many	NA	TRBV5-1	TRBJ2-2
TGTGCCAGCACAACCCGCCAGTACACTGAAGCTTTCTTT	CASTTRQYTEAFF	many	NA	TRBV12-3/TRBV12-4	TRBJ1-1
TGCAGTGCTAGAGTGGACAGGGAACGAAATCAAGAGACCCAGTACTTC	CSARVDRERNQETQYF	many	TRBD1	TRBV20-1	TRBJ2-5
TGTGCCAGCAGCTTAGCGGTTTATAATGAGCAGTTCTTC	CASSLAVYNEQFF	many	NA	TRBV7-9	TRBJ2-1
TGCAGTGCTAGTAAGGGGAGGCAGCCCCAGCATTTT	CSASKGRQPQHF	many	NA	TRBV20-1	TRBJ1-5
TGTGCCAGCAGTTATAAAACAGCGGGCACTGAAGCTTTCTTT	CASSYKTAGTEAFF	NA	NA	TRBV6-1	TRBJ1-1
TGTGCCAGCAGCTTAGACTGGGGCAATGAGCAGTTCTTC	CASSLDWGNEQFF	few	NA	TRBV7-3	TRBJ2-1
TGTGCCAGCTGCCAACAGGGGTTGGGTGAGCAGTTCTTC	CASCQQGLGEQFF	NA	TRBD1	TRBV27	TRBJ2-1
TGTGCCAGCAGTTTATCGGGGGGTAGGCAAGAGACCCAGTACTTC	CASSLSGGRQETQYF	many	TRBD2	TRBV28	TRBJ2-5
TGTGCCAGCAGTCCCAGCGGGGGTGGGGAGCAGTACTTC	CASSPSGGGEQYF	few	TRBD2	TRBV27	TRBJ2-7
TGTGCCAGCAGTGCACATACCCCCCAACTTAGAAGCTCCTACAATGAGCAGTTCTTC	CASSAHTPQLRSSYNEQFF	many	NA	TRBV28	TRBJ2-1
TGTGCCAGCAGACGGGACAGAATAACCGAAAAATATTCACCCCTCCACTTT	CASRRDRITEKYSPLHF	few	TRBD1	TRBV27	TRBJ1-6
TGTGCCAGCAGCCAAGATTGGGGGGGAGGCTACGAGCAGTACTTC	CASSQDWGGGYEQYF	many	TRBD2	TRBV4-2	TRBJ2-7
TGTGCCAGCAGCTTCAACCCAGGGATGAACACTGAAGCTTTCTTT	CASSFNPGMNTEAFF	many	NA	TRBV11-2	TRBJ1-1
TGTGCCACCACACTAGGGGGGGCCGATACGCAGTATTTT	CATTLGGADTQYF	many	NA	TRBV10-3	TRBJ2-3
TGTGCCAGTAGTATAGATTCGCGCGGCAACACAGATACGCAGTATTTT	CASSIDSRGNTDTQYF	many	NA	TRBV19	TRBJ2-3
TGTGCCAGCAGTATGGGACAACTGAGCTCCTACAATGAGCAGTTCTTC	CASSMGQLSSYNEQFF	many	NA	TRBV12-3/TRBV12-4	TRBJ2-1
TGCGCCAGCAGCACCGGGACAATAACTAGGGAGCTTGGCTACACCTTC	CASSTGTITRELGYTF	many	NA	TRBV5-1	TRBJ1-2
TGCGCCAGCAAAGACAGGTTCCTGACTAGCACAGATACGCAGTATTTT	CASKDRFLTSTDTQYF	many	NA	TRBV4-1	TRBJ2-3
TGTGCCAGCAGCCCACGTCAAGAGACCCAGTACTTC	CASSPRQETQYF	many	NA	TRBV7-2	TRBJ2-5
TGTGCCAGCAGACCTCCCCGGGGGTGGTATTCGGCAGATACGCAGTATTTT	CASRPPRGWYSADTQYF	many	NA	TRBV28	TRBJ2-3
TGTGCCACCAGCAGAGTTGTCGCGAACACCGGGGAGCTGTTTTTT	CATSRVVANTGELFF	many	NA	TRBV15	TRBJ2-2
TGTGCCAGCAGTTATATACTAGCGGGGGGCACAGATACGCAGTATTTT	CASSYILAGGTDTQYF	many	TRBD2	TRBV6-6	TRBJ2-3
TGTGCCAGCAACTGGAGGGCCGCCCACAATGAGCAGTTCTTC	CASNWRAAHNEQFF	medium-sized	NA	TRBV5-6	TRBJ2-1